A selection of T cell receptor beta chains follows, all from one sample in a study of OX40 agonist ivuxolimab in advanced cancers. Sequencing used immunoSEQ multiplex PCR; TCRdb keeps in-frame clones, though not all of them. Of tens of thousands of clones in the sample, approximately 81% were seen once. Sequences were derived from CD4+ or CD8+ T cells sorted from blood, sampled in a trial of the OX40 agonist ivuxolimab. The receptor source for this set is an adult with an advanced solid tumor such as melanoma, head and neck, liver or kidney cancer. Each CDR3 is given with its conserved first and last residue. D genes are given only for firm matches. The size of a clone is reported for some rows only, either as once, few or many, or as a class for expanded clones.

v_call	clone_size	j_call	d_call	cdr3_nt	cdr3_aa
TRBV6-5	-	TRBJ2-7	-	TGTGCCAGCAGTTACTCGAGGGCTCCGGTGGGTTACGAGCAGTACTTC	CASSYSRAPVGYEQYF
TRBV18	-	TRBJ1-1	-	TGTGCCAGCTCACCGGCGGCAGAGAACACTGAAGCTTTCTTT	CASSPAAENTEAFF
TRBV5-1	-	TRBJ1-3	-	TGCGCCAGCAGCTTGGCTGGAAACACCATATATTTT	CASSLAGNTIYF
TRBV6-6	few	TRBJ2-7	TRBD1	TGTGCCAGCAGTTTCCCGGACAGGGGGCATTACGAGCAGTACTTC	CASSFPDRGHYEQYF
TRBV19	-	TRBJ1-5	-	TGTGCTTCATCACAGGGCAATCAGCCCCAGCATTTT	CASSQGNQPQHF
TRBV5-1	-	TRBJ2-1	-	TGCGCCAGCAGCCCCTCCTCCTACAGGGTGGGCAAGAATGAGCAGTTCTTC	CASSPSSYRVGKNEQFF
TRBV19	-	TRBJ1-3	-	TGTGCCAGTAGTATGCGCGGTCCTGGAAACACCATATATTTT	CASSMRGPGNTIYF
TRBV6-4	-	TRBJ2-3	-	TGTGCCAGCAGCATAGGGAACACAGATACGCAGTATTTT	CASSIGNTDTQYF
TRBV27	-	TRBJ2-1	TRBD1	TGTGCCAGCAGCCTCGAAGGGGGCGGTGGCAATGAGCAGTTCTTC	CASSLEGGGGNEQFF
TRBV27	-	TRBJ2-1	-	TGTGCCAGCAGTTTCCAGGGACAAACACTCCCCAATGAGCAGTTCTTC	CASSFQGQTLPNEQFF
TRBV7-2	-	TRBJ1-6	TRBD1	TGTGCCAGCAGCTTCCCCGACAGGGATCGCTCACCCCTCCACTTT	CASSFPDRDRSPLHF
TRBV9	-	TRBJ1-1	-	TGTGCCAGCAGCGTAGAGGGTCTGGGGTACACTGAAGCTTTCTTT	CASSVEGLGYTEAFF
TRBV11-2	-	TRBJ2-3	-	TGTGCCAGCAGCACGCGTAGACGTAGCACAGATACGCAGTATTTT	CASSTRRRSTDTQYF
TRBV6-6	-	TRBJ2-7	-	TGTGCCAGCAGTTACTCCAGCGGATCCTACGAGCAGTACTTC	CASSYSSGSYEQYF
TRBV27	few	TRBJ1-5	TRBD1	TGTGCCAGCAGTTTATACGGGACAGATACTCAGCCCCAGCATTTT	CASSLYGTDTQPQHF
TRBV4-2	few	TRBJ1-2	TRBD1	TGTGCCAGCAGCCAGTCTTCGGGACAGGGCTTTGGCTACACCTTC	CASSQSSGQGFGYTF
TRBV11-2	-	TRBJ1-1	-	TGTGCCAGCAGCCTACGCACAGGGCTGAACACTGAAGCTTTCTTT	CASSLRTGLNTEAFF
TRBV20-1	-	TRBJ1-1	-	TGCAGTGCTAGTCGGGGAGAAGAAGCTTTCTTT	CSASRGEEAFF
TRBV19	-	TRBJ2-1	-	TGTGCCAGTAGTATGAGGAGGCTCAATGAGCAGTTCTTC	CASSMRRLNEQFF
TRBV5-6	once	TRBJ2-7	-	TGTGCCAGCAGCTTGGAAAGGGTAGGCGAGCAGTACTTC	CASSLERVGEQYF
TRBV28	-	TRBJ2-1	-	TGTGCCAGCTCTACCTACAATGAGCAGTTCTTC	CASSTYNEQFF
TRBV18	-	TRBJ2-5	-	TGTGCCAGCTCACCTGAAGAGACCCAGTACTTC	CASSPEETQYF
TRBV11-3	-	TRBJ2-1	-	TGTGCCAGCAGCTTAAGGGCGGGGTCCTACAATGAGCAGTTCTTC	CASSLRAGSYNEQFF
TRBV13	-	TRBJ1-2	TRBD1	TGTGCCAGCAACACACCTCACAGGGGAGTCGGTAGCTACACCTTC	CASNTPHRGVGSYTF
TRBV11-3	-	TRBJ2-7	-	TGTGCCAGCAGCGCCTCAAACTCCTACGAGCAGTACTTC	CASSASNSYEQYF
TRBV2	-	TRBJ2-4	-	TGTGCCAGCAGTGAAGGGGAGGTTAAAAACATTCAGTACTTC	CASSEGEVKNIQYF
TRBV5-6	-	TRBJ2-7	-	TGTGCCAGCAGCTTGCCAGGTGCCGGAAACTACGAGCAGTACTTC	CASSLPGAGNYEQYF
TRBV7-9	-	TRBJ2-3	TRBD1	TGTGCCAGCAGAAGAAGGACAGGGGATACAGATACGCAGTATTTT	CASRRRTGDTDTQYF
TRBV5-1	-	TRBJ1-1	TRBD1	TGCGCCAGCAGCCAACAGGGGTCCACTGAAGCTTTCTTT	CASSQQGSTEAFF
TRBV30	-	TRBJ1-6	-	TGTGCCTGGAGTACGGGCAATTCACCCCTCCACTTT	CAWSTGNSPLHF
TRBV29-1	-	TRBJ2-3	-	TGCAGCTTCGACAGCGCCCTAGATAGCACAGATACGCAGTATTTT	CSFDSALDSTDTQYF
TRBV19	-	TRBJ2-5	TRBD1	TGTGCCAGTAGTGGACAGGTAGCCAACACCCAGTACTTC	CASSGQVANTQYF
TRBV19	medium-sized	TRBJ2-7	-	TGTGCCAGTAGTATGGGCCGCTACTACGAGCAGTACTTC	CASSMGRYYEQYF
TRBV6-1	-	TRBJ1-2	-	TGTGCCAGCAGTGAAGACAGCTACCTTAACTATGGCTACACCTTC	CASSEDSYLNYGYTF
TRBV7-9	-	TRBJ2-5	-	TGTGCCAGCAGCTTAGTTGTCCCTAGCTTTGAGACCCAGTACTTC	CASSLVVPSFETQYF
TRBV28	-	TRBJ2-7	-	TGTGCCAGCACCCTCGGACAGTCCTACGAGCAGTACTTC	CASTLGQSYEQYF
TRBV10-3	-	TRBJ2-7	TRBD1	TGTGCCACCGGGACAGGAACCTACGAGCAGTACTTC	CATGTGTYEQYF
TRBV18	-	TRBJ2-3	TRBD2	TGTGCCAGCTCACCACTGGTCACTAGCGGGAGGACAGATACGCAGTATTTT	CASSPLVTSGRTDTQYF
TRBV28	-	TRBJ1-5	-	TGTGCCAGCAGTTTATCCACCGGGGGAATCAGGTTTAGTGGGCCCCAGCATTTT	CASSLSTGGIRFSGPQHF
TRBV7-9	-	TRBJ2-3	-	TGTGCCAGCAGCGAATTTGGGACCGTAGATACGCAGTATTTT	CASSEFGTVDTQYF
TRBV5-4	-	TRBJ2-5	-	TGTGCCAGCAGCTTGGCCCCACAAAACCGGGAGACCCAGTACTTC	CASSLAPQNRETQYF
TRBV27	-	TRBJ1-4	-	TGTGCCAGCGCGCGGTCTAATGAAAAACTGTTTTTT	CASARSNEKLFF
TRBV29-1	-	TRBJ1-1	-	TGCAGCGTTGAGGAGGGGTCGAACACTGAAGCTTTCTTT	CSVEEGSNTEAFF
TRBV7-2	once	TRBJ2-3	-	TGTGCCAGCAGCAAATTCCGGGCCCTAAGCACAGATACGCAGTATTTT	CASSKFRALSTDTQYF
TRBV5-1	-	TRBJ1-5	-	TGCGCCAGCAGCTTGGGGGGAGTCAATCAGCCCCAGCATTTT	CASSLGGVNQPQHF
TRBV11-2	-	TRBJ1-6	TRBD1	TGTGCCAGCAGCTCCGGGACAGGGCATAATTCACCCCTCCACTTT	CASSSGTGHNSPLHF